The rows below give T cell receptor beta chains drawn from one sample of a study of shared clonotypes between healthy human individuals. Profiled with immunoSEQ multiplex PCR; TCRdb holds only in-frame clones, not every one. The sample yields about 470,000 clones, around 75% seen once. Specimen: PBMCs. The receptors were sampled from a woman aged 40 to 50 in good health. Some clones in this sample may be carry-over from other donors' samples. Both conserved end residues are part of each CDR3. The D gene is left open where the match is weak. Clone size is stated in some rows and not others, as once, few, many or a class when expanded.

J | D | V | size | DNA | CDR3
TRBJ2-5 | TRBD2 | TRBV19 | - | TGTGCCAGTAGTATAAAGTCGTTGGCTAGCGGTATTGGGCGGCAAGAGACCCAGTACTTC | CASSIKSLASGIGRQETQYF
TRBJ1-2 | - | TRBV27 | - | TGTGCCAGCAGTTTATCGGGGGAGGGCTATGGCTACACCTTC | CASSLSGEGYGYTF
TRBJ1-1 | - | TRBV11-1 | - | TGTGCCAGCAGCTTACTCGCGGGAGGCGAAGCTTTCTTT | CASSLLAGGEAFF
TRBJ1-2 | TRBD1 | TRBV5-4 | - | TGTGCCAGCAGCAGCGCCGGGACAGGGGCCGCGAGTGGATATGGCTACACCTTC | CASSSAGTGAASGYGYTF
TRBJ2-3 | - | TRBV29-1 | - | TGCAGCGTTGAATCAGCAGCTCGGGATACGCAGTATTTT | CSVESAARDTQYF
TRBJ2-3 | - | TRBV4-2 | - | TGTGCCAGCAGCCAAGATTGGCAGCGCACAGATACGCAGTATTTT | CASSQDWQRTDTQYF
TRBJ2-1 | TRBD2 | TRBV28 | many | TGTGCCAGCAGTCCGACGGGAGGTGCCAATGAGCAGTTCTTC | CASSPTGGANEQFF
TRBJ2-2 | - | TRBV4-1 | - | TGCGCCAGCAGCCACGACATCTACACGAACACCGGGGAGCTGCTTTTT | CASSHDIYTNTGELLF
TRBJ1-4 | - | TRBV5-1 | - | TGCGCCAGCAGCTTGGGAACAGGGAGTAATGAAAAACTGTTTTTT | CASSLGTGSNEKLFF
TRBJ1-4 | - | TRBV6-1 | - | TGTGCCAGCAGCCTACGGGGGGAAACTAATGAAAAACTGTTTTTT | CASSLRGETNEKLFF
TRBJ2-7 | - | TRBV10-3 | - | TGTGCCATCAGTGAGGGCTGGGCCAGTCGGGAGAGCTCCTACGAGCAGTACTTC | CAISEGWASRESSYEQYF
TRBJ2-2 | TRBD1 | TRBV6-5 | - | TGTGCCAGCAGCCCCTCGACAGGGCCTGCCGGGGAGCTGTTTTTT | CASSPSTGPAGELFF
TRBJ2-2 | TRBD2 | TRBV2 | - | TGTGCCAGCAGCCAACTAGCGGGAGGGAACACCGGGGAGCTGTTTTTT | CASSQLAGGNTGELFF
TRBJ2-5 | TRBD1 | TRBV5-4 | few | TGTGCCAGCAACAGCCGCGGACAGGGAATTTGGGAGACCCAGTACTTC | CASNSRGQGIWETQYF
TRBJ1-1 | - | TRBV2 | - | TGTGCCAGCAGTAGGGGTCCCCCAGGGGCTACGGGTACTGAAGCTTTCTTT | CASSRGPPGATGTEAFF
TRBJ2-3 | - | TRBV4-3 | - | TGCGCCAGCAGCCCGGGACTTAGCACAGATACGCAGTATTTT | CASSPGLSTDTQYF
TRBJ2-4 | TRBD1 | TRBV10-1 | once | TGCGCCAGCAGTGAGTCCTGGACAGGCGAGGGGAACATTCAGTACTTC | CASSESWTGEGNIQYF
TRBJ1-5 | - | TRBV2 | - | TGTGCCACACGAACAGGGAACGGCAATCAGCCCCAGCATTTT | CATRTGNGNQPQHF
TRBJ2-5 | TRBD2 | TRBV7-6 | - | TGTGCCAGCAGCTTAGGAGCGGGAGGGCCTGGGGAGACCCAGTACTTC | CASSLGAGGPGETQYF
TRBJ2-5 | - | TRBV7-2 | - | TGTGCCAGCAGCTTATCAGGGGGGCAAGAGACCCAGTACTTC | CASSLSGGQETQYF
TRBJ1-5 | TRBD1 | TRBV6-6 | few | TGTGCCAGTATGCCCACAGGGGCCAATCAGCCCCAGCATTTT | CASMPTGANQPQHF
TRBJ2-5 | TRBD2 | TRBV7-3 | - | TGTGCCAGCAGCCCGGGACTAGCGGGAGTGGGGACCCAGTACTTC | CASSPGLAGVGTQYF
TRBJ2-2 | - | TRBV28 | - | TGTGCCAGCGCCGGGCCCTCGAACACCGGGGAGCTGTTTTTT | CASAGPSNTGELFF
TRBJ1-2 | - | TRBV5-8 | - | TGTGCCAGCAGCCCCGGCGGGATGATCTATGGCTACACCTTC | CASSPGGMIYGYTF
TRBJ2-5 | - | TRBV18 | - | TGTGCCAGCTCACCACCGGGGGAGACCCAGTACTTC | CASSPPGETQYF
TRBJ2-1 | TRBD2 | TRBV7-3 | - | TGTGCCAGCAGCTTACGGGGAACCGGGACTAGCGGGATCGGGCAGTTCTTC | CASSLRGTGTSGIGQFF
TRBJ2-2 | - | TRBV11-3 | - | TGTGCCAGCAGCCCCAGCGGATACACCGGGGAGCTGTTTTTT | CASSPSGYTGELFF
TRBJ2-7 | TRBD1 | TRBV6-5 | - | TGTGCCAGCACCACAGGGGGTTCCCACGAGCAGTACTTC | CASTTGGSHEQYF
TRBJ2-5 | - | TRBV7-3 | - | TGTGCCAGCAGCCCCACTCAAGAGACCCAGTACTTC | CASSPTQETQYF
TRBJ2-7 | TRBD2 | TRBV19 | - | TGTGCCAGTAGAATAGCGGGAGGTTTGCACGAGCAGTACTTC | CASRIAGGLHEQYF
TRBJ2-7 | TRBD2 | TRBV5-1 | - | TGCGCCAGCTCAGTAGCGGGATCCACCGAGCAGTACTTC | CASSVAGSTEQYF
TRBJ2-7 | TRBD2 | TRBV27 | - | TGTGCCAGCAGTTTCTTGCGAGCGGGGGTTCCCTACGAGCAGTACTTC | CASSFLRAGVPYEQYF
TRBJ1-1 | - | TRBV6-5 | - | TGTGCCACCACTTGGACAGCGAACACTGAAGCTTTCTTT | CATTWTANTEAFF
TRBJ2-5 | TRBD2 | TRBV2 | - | TGTGCCAGTCACCGGACTAGGTCAGACCAAGAGACCCAGTACTTC | CASHRTRSDQETQYF
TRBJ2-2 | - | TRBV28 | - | TGTGCCAGCAGTTCTCCCGGGACTGGGGAGCTGTTTTTT | CASSSPGTGELFF
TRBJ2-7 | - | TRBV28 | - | TGTGCCAGCAGTCCGGTGGGGGACTCGAACTACGAGCAGTACTTC | CASSPVGDSNYEQYF
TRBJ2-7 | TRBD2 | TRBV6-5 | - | TGTGCCAGCAGTTACTCGGGGGGGACGACCTACGAGCAGTACTTC | CASSYSGGTTYEQYF
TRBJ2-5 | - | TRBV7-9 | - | TGTGCCAGCAGCTTAGCGTCACCGCAAGAGACCCAGTACTTC | CASSLASPQETQYF
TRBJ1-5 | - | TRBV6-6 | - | TGTGCCAGCAACACGCAGGGGACACGCAATCAGCCCCAGCATTTT | CASNTQGTRNQPQHF
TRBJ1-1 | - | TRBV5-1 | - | TGCGCCAGCAGCTTGGCCTTCTCTCGTACAGCCTCGGGCACTGAAGCTTTCTTT | CASSLAFSRTASGTEAFF
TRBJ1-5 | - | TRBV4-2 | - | TGTGCCAGCAGCCAAGATCTTCGGCAGCCCCAGCATTTT | CASSQDLRQPQHF
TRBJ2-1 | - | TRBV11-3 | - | TGTGCCAGCAGCTTAGGAGGGCCGGGAAATGAGCAGTTCTTC | CASSLGGPGNEQFF
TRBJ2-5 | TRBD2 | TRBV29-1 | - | TGCAGCGTTAGGACTAGTGTGGCTTTGGAGACCCAGTACTTC | CSVRTSVALETQYF
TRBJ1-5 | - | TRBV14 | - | TGTGCCAGCAGCCAAGATGGACACGATCAGCCCCAGCATTTT | CASSQDGHDQPQHF